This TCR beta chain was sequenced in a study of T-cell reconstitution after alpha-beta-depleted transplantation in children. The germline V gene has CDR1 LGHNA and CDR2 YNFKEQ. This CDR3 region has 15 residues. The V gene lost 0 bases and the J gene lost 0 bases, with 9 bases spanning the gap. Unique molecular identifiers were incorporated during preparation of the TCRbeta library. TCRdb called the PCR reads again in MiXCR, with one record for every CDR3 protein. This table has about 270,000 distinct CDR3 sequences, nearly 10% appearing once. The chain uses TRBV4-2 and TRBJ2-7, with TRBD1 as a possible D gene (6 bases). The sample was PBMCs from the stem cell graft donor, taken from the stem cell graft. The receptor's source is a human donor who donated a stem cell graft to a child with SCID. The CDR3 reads CASSQDGTFSYEQYF. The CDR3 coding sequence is TGTGCCAGCAGCCAAGATGGGACATTCTCCTACGAGCAGTACTTC.